This TCR beta chain was retrieved from a study of breast tumors, draining lymph nodes, adjacent tissues listed by TCRdb under 2016. Looking at the study overall: TCR beta repertoires were compared across tumor, adjacent nontumor tissue and axillary lymph nodes obtained from breast cancer patients. The study aimed to assess the relationships and possible T-cell exchange between tumor, surrounding tissue and draining lymph node repertoires in human breast cancer.

Comment on this clonotype: The antigen it recognizes is unknown. The junction departs from the called germline gene at one end, perhaps through a read error.

The investigation overall reported the following: A scenario in which most tumor T cells derive from the lymph node and then expand within tumor tissue was judged to be consistent with the data. The study presented the conclusion that tumor T cells originate in lymph nodes as consistent with a hypothesis, not as something directly demonstrated. Tumor T-cell repertoires showed less diversity than lymph node repertoires and more diversity than nontumor tissue repertoires, and tumor T-cell repertoires showed preferential V and J gene usage. Tumor and nontumor tissue repertoires were found to be significantly more similar in luminal-like than in basal-like breast cancer.

The reads were generated on an Illumina HiSeq 2000. TCR beta chain libraries were generated by multiplex PCR amplification. High-throughput sequencing was used to analyze the amplified TCR beta chain products. TCRdb reanalyzed the raw reads on its own, using fastp at Q25 for trimming and MiXCR for clone calling, and kept in-frame beta chains. Rows are unified per CDR3 protein, each entry keeping the most common DNA and genes. Across this sample there are some 100,000 distinct CDR3 sequences, with 21% seen only once. Jointly, the top ten make up roughly 1.2% of the sample. The lymph node samples were taken from the axillary draining lymph nodes of breast cancer patients. The germline V gene yields MDHEN for CDR1 and SYDVKM for CDR2. The CDR3 numbers 15 residues from cysteine through phenylalanine. CDR3 DNA only is kept here, 45 bases in frame from base 1.

The chain is encoded by TRBV28 joined to TRBJ2-7, with 15 junctional bases fitting TRBD2. The sequence was collected from a female donor with breast cancer. Some clones in this sample may be carry-over from other donors' samples. The specimen sequenced was axillary lymph node tissue. The nucleotides read TGTGCCAGCAATACTATATGGACTAGCGGGAGGGCTCCCTCCTTC. The resulting protein is CASNTIWTSGRAPSF.